These T cell receptor beta chains were read from a single sample in a study of T cells in Graves' hyperthyroidism and ophthalmopathy. TCRdb independently ran MiXCR on the multiplex PCR reads; one entry per CDR3 protein. The sample has 540,000 or so distinct CDR3 sequences, 46% seen once; the top ten hold 15% to 20%. Specimen: peripheral blood or thyroid tissue (not recorded which). Every receptor here comes from an adult woman with Graves' disease, either hyperthyroidism or ophthalmopathy (not recorded which). The CDR3 runs from the conserved cysteine through the conserved F or W. The D gene is left open where the match is weak. Only some rows state a clone size, as once, few, many or a class for expanded clones.

NA,TRBV29-1,many,TRBJ1-2,13,CSVDYGTSAGYTF
NA,TRBV7-9,few,TRBJ2-6,16,CASSLAGGAGANVLTF
NA,TRBV29-1,NA,TRBJ2-5,12,CSVDVSGETQYF
TRBD1,TRBV20-1,many,TRBJ1-5,13,CSGNRGSGQPQHF
TRBD1,TRBV28,NA,TRBJ1-2,12,CAGSTGLRGYTF
TRBD1,TRBV19,NA,TRBJ2-6,13,CASTKRDSRTEAF
NA,TRBV6-5,NA,TRBJ2-6,11,CASSRPPVLTF
TRBD1,TRBV7-2,many,TRBJ2-5,13,CASSWDRGETQYF
NA,TRBV7-8,NA,TRBJ2-5,17,CAANPTTAPLYQETQYF
NA,TRBV5-1,NA,NA,14,CASSSENRVNEQFF
TRBD1,TRBV25-1,NA,TRBJ1-1,12,CAEGQASTEAFF
NA,TRBV20-1,NA,TRBJ1-5,13,CSARLDSNQPQHF
NA,TRBV10-3,NA,TRBJ1-6,13,CAISDWGNSPLHF
NA,TRBV7-8,many,TRBJ2-2,13,CASSRVITGELFF
NA,TRBV11-2,many,TRBJ2-5,14,CASSGFGGQETQYF
NA,TRBV10-3,NA,TRBJ1-6,19,CAISKNRETHSSYNSPLHF
TRBD2,TRBV5-1,few,TRBJ2-2,16,CASSLLAGAGTGELFF
TRBD1,TRBV11-2,NA,TRBJ1-4,20,CASSLFWDRGQPTTNEKLFF
NA,TRBV20-1,NA,TRBJ2-2,15,CSAGLLGLNTGELFF
TRBD1,TRBV5-1,NA,TRBJ1-4,15,CASSLSGTGSEKLFF
NA,TRBV5-5,many,TRBJ1-5,14,CASSPGGWGQPQHF
TRBD1,TRBV7-9,many,TRBJ2-5,16,CASSLAPGQGRETQYF
TRBD1,TRBV5-1,NA,TRBJ2-7,14,CASSSQGAVAEQYF
NA,TRBV2,few,TRBJ1-6,14,CASTEDSSNSPLHF
NA,TRBV20-1,NA,TRBJ1-2,15,CSAGQYRAFLYGYTF